The 30 T cell receptor beta chains reported below all come from one sample, sequenced in a study of blood T cell repertoires in COVID-19. The assay was immunoSEQ multiplex PCR, and TCRdb's table has in-frame clones only and misses some. This table holds approximately 270,000 clones, approximately 90% found once. Sequencing was performed on PBMCs or T cells enriched from blood (not recorded which). These receptors were collected from a woman under 40 with acute COVID-19.

This chain joins TRBV7-9 and TRBJ2-7, with a tentative D call TRBD1 (5 bases). The CDR3 sequence is 14 residues long. In germline, CDR1 is SEHNR, CDR2 FQNEAQ (reference sequence). Trimming took off 2 bases at V and 5 bases at J, with 13 bases between the two ends. The CDR3 DNA is TGTGCCAGCAGCTTACGGCAGGGAAACAACGAGCAGTACTTC. Its translation is CASSLRQGNNEQYF.

The chain joins TRBV6-6 to TRBJ2-7; 7 nucleotides match TRBD1. The CDR3 is made up of 15 amino acids. Germline CDR1 is MNHNY and CDR2 is SVGAGI (reference sequence). Losses at the gene ends were 4 bases for V and 5 bases for J; bases not matched to a gene: 11. CDR3 in DNA: TGTGCCAGCAGTTCCCCGACAGGGCGGGTGGACGAGCAGTACTTC. It translates to CASSSPTGRVDEQYF.

The chain combines TRBV3-1 (or the pseudogene TRBV3-2) with TRBJ2-1; D is possibly TRBD2 (6 bases). The CDR3 length is 17 residues. V was pared by 0 bases and J by 2 bases, with 14 bases between. CDR1 and CDR2 from the germline V gene are LGHDT and YNNKEL (reference sequence). In DNA, the CDR3 is TGTGCCAGCAGCCAAGATTCCCAGCGGGCGCCCTACAATGAGCAGTTCTTC. It encodes CASSQDSQRAPYNEQFF.

This chain connects TRBV28 to TRBJ2-1; D is ambiguous. Germline V gives CDR1 MDHEN, CDR2 SYDVKM. The CDR3 covers 16 residues. V shed 2 bases and J shed 1 base, with 12 bases lying between them. Here the CDR3 reads CASSLPISVSYNEQFF. The CDR3 DNA reads TGTGCCAGCAGTTTACCCATCAGCGTATCCTACAATGAGCAGTTCTTC.

V usage is TRBV19 and J usage is TRBJ2-1; the match to TRBD2 covers 13 bases. The length of the CDR3 is 17 residues. Germline V gene lookup returns CDR1 LNHDA and CDR2 SQIVND (reference sequence). V was pared by 5 bases and J by 1 base, with 5 bases of the junction left unmatched. CDR3 sequence (DNA): TGTGCCAGTAGTCCTCGACTAGCGGGAGGTTCCTACAATGAGCAGTTCTTC. Its translation: CASSPRLAGGSYNEQFF. The variable domain in full, completed from reference TRBV19 and TRBJ2-1, reads DGGITQSPKYLFRKEGQNVTLSCEQNLNHDAMYWYRQDPGQGLRLIYYSQIVNDFQKGDIAEGYSVSREKKESFPLTVTSAQKNPTAFYLCASSPRLAGGSYNEQFFGPGTRLTVL.

The chain employs TRBV7-9 and TRBJ2-6; D not certain. The CDR3 totals 14 residues. V was cut by 3 bases and J by 0 bases, with 3 bases left in between. Germline V gives CDR1 SEHNR, CDR2 FQNEAQ (reference sequence). In nucleotides, the CDR3 is TGTGCCAGCAGCTTCAGCTCTGGGGCCAACGTCCTGACTTTC. Amino acids: CASSFSSGANVLTF.

V and J are TRBV28 and TRBJ2-1, with 13 bases aligning to TRBD2. CDR1 is MDHEN, CDR2 SYDVKM, per germline. This CDR3 is 16 amino acids long. V trimming: 6 bases; J trimming: 7 bases; junction bases outside the gene matches: 9. The CDR3 region is CASRGLLAGGRNEQFF. CDR3 DNA: TGTGCCAGCAGAGGGTTACTAGCGGGAGGGCGGAATGAGCAGTTCTTC.

In this sample, this clone turned up once. The rearrangement links TRBV28 to TRBJ1-2; 7 positions agree with TRBD1. Germline V gene data show CDR1 as MDHEN and CDR2 as SYDVKM. Trimming took 2 bases from V and 2 from J; bases not matched to a gene: 2. The CDR3 covers 14 residues. Written as DNA, the CDR3 is TGTGCCAGCAGTTTAGCGGACAGGAACTATGGCTACACCTTC. This translates into CASSLADRNYGYTF.

This chain uses TRBV6-2 or TRBV6-3 with TRBJ1-5; D perhaps matches TRBD1 (5 bases). The germline CDR1 and CDR2 sequences are MNHEY and SVGEGT. V was trimmed by 2 bases and J by 2 bases, leaving 19 bases between them. This CDR3 is built from 18 residues. DNA of the CDR3: TGTGCCAGCAGTTACAGGGCCCCAGGACATCTTCGCAATCAGCCCCAGCATTTT. Amino acid sequence: CASSYRAPGHLRNQPQHF.

V is TRBV6-5 and J is TRBJ1-3; no clear D. The CDR3 consists of 15 residues. Trimming shortened V by 11 bases and J by 4 bases, and 21 bases separated the two germline ends. In germline, CDR1 is MNHEY, CDR2 SVGAGI. This CDR3 is CAVPGPKSSGNTIYF. The CDR3 DNA reads as TGTGCCGTTCCAGGACCGAAGTCTAGCGGAAACACCATATATTTT.

This clone occurred once. The chain couples TRBV27 to TRBJ2-1; no reliable D call. V gave up 3 bases and J gave up 10 bases, with 13 bases separating them. This CDR3 comprises 13 residues. CDR1 is MNHEY and CDR2 is SMNVEV in the germline V gene (reference sequence). This chain's CDR3 is CASSFVTLKEQFF. The CDR3 region has the DNA TGTGCCAGCAGTTTCGTGACTTTAAAGGAGCAGTTCTTC.

This chain joins TRBV7-2 and TRBJ2-5; D not certain. From germline, CDR1 is SGHTA and CDR2 FQGNSA. The V and J ends lost 5 bases and 5 bases respectively, with 15 bases between them. The CDR3 has 14 amino acids. CDR3 in amino acids: CASSPTLNGETQYF. CDR3 nucleotide sequence: TGTGCCAGCAGCCCAACTCTTAACGGGGAGACCCAGTACTTC.

The gene calls are TRBV18 and TRBJ1-6; 7 nucleotides line up with TRBD1. Trimming cost V 3 bases and J 8 bases; bases outside gene matches: 4. CDR1 KGHSH and CDR2 LQKENI come from the germline V gene. The CDR3 contains 14 residues. The CDR3 DNA reads as TGTGCCAGCTCACCGATGACAGGGTATTCACCCCTCCACTTT. Translation gives CASSPMTGYSPLHF.

This chain connects TRBV15 to TRBJ2-7; no clear D. Germline V gives CDR1 LNHNV, CDR2 YYDKDF (reference sequence). Between the trimmed V and J ends, which lost 2 bases and 6 bases, there was a span of 5 bases. The CDR3 spans 11 residues. DNA of the CDR3: TGTGCCACCAGCAGACGAGGCGAGCAGTACTTC. Translating gives CATSRRGEQYF.

The rearrangement uses TRBV4-1 and TRBJ1-4, with D unclear. V was trimmed by 1 base and J by 8 bases, leaving 5 bases between them. Germline V gene data show CDR1 as MGHRA and CDR2 as YSYEKL. This CDR3 is 12 amino acids long. The chain's CDR3 is CASSQVREKLFF. CDR3 nucleotide sequence: TGCGCCAGCAGCCAAGTGAGGGAAAAACTGTTTTTT.

The chain combines TRBV7-2 with TRBJ1-5; tentatively, D is TRBD1 (6 bases). V lost 5 bases to trimming and J lost 4 bases, with 12 bases between them. This CDR3 comprises 14 residues. Germline CDR1 is SGHTA and CDR2 is FQGNSA. The CDR3 protein is CASSQDSHNQPQHF. The CDR3 DNA is TGTGCCAGCAGCCAGGACAGCCATAATCAGCCCCAGCATTTT. Combining the CDR3 with reference TRBV7-2 and TRBJ1-5 gives the whole variable domain GAGVSQSPSNKVTEKGKDVELRCDPISGHTALYWYRQSLGQGLEFLIYFQGNSAPDKSGLPSDRFSAERTGGSVSTLTIQRTQQEDSAVYLCASSQDSHNQPQHFGDGTRLSIL.

The chain combines TRBV19 with TRBJ2-3; 9 bases fit TRBD1. The J segment lost 6 bases and the V segment lost 3 bases, leaving 7 bases of the junction unmatched. CDR1 and CDR2 from the germline V gene are LNHDA and SQIVND (reference sequence). The CDR3 is 15 residues long. The CDR3 spells CASSIAGTGTDTQYF. CDR3 nucleotides: TGTGCCAGTAGTATTGCGGGGACAGGGACCGATACGCAGTATTTT. The whole variable domain, remainder taken from reference TRBV19 and TRBJ2-3, is DGGITQSPKYLFRKEGQNVTLSCEQNLNHDAMYWYRQDPGQGLRLIYYSQIVNDFQKGDIAEGYSVSREKKESFPLTVTSAQKNPTAFYLCASSIAGTGTDTQYFGPGTRLTVL.

The V call is TRBV19, the J call TRBJ1-5; tentatively, D is TRBD1 (6 bases). Germline V gene lookup returns CDR1 LNHDA and CDR2 SQIVND (reference sequence). Trimming left V 4 bases short and J 3 bases short, with 16 bases between. This CDR3 is built from 16 residues. The CDR3 nucleotides read TGTGCCAGTAGTACCAAACAGGGTGCCACCAATCAGCCCCAGCATTTT. This gives the protein CASSTKQGATNQPQHF.

The genes are TRBV9 and TRBJ2-2, with TRBD2 matching over 8 bases. V was clipped by 4 bases and J by 4 bases; unmatched bases: 9. The CDR3 covers 16 residues. CDR1 is SGDLS and CDR2 is YYNGEE in the germline V gene. CDR3 protein: CASSIQGTSGTGELFF. DNA of the CDR3: TGTGCCAGCAGCATCCAAGGTACTAGCGGCACCGGGGAGCTGTTTTTT.

The chain links TRBV27 to TRBJ2-4; no reliable D call. This CDR3 is built from 16 residues. V lost 4 bases and J 0 bases, leaving 13 bases between the germline ends. CDR1 is MNHEY, CDR2 SMNVEV, per germline (reference sequence). The CDR3: CASSSPDTLAKNIQYF. In nucleotides, the CDR3 is TGTGCCAGCAGTTCCCCCGACACCCTAGCCAAAAACATTCAGTACTTC.

The genes are TRBV3-1 (or the pseudogene TRBV3-2) and TRBJ1-3; 11 bases fit TRBD1. This CDR3 has 18 residues. Germline V CDR1 and CDR2: LGHDT, YNNKEL (reference sequence). The trim removed 1 base at V and 4 bases at J, leaving 9 bases unmatched. CDR3: CASSQAYGTGGFGNTIYF. CDR3 in DNA: TGTGCCAGCAGCCAAGCATACGGGACAGGGGGTTTCGGAAACACCATATATTTT.

The chain is built from TRBV5-1 and TRBJ1-4; D unclear. With 4 bases removed from V and 7 bases from J, the gap between germline ends came to 11 bases. Germline CDR1 is SGHRS and CDR2 is YFSETQ. The CDR3 spans 13 residues. The CDR3 here is CASSRAEGEKLFF. The CDR3 DNA sequence: TGCGCCAGCAGCCGCGCCGAGGGTGAAAAACTGTTTTTT. Using reference TRBV5-1 and TRBJ1-4 for the parts outside the CDR3, the full variable domain is KAGVTQTPRYLIKTRGQQVTLSCSPISGHRSVSWYQQTPGQGLQFLFEYFSETQRNKGNFPGRFSGRQFSNSRSEMNVSTLELGDSALYLCASSRAEGEKLFFGSGTQLSVL.

The chain is built from TRBV6-5 and TRBJ2-7, with D perhaps matching TRBD2 (6 bases). Trimming took 5 bases from V and 0 from J, leaving 11 bases between them. The CDR3 has 14 amino acids. Germline V CDR1 and CDR2: MNHEY, SVGAGI. The CDR3 here is CASSTRDFSYEQYF. The CDR3 DNA is TGTGCCAGCAGTACCCGGGACTTCTCCTACGAGCAGTACTTC.

The rearrangement links TRBV7-2 to TRBJ2-1; 10 nucleotides line up with TRBD2. The CDR3 sequence is 14 residues long. Germline loops: CDR1 SGHTA, CDR2 FQGNSA. Trimming cost V 7 bases and J 1 base; bases outside gene matches: 1. The CDR3 reads CASKAGGSYNEQFF. CDR3 in DNA: TGTGCCAGCAAAGCGGGAGGGTCCTACAATGAGCAGTTCTTC.

The chain recombines TRBV5-1 with TRBJ2-2; D unclear. Trimming shortened V by 4 bases and J by 6 bases, and 10 bases separated the two germline ends. The germline gives CDR1 SGHRS, CDR2 YFSETQ. The CDR3 has 13 residues. CDR3 nucleotides: TGCGCCAGCAGCCCCTCGGTGGCCGGGGAGCTGTTTTTT. This translates into CASSPSVAGELFF.

V usage is TRBV2 and J usage is TRBJ2-1, with TRBD2 identical over 8 bases. V lost 6 bases to trimming and J lost 4 bases; unmatched junction nucleotides: 8. The CDR3 consists of 15 residues. Germline V gene sequence: CDR1 SNHLY, CDR2 FYNNEI. CDR3 in amino acids: CASRATSGPYNEQFF. The CDR3 DNA is TGTGCCAGCAGGGCCACTAGCGGACCTTACAATGAGCAGTTCTTC. The entire variable domain, with the rest obtained from reference TRBV2 and TRBJ2-1, is as follows: EPEVTQTPSHQVTQMGQEVILRCVPISNHLYFYWYRQILGQKVEFLVSFYNNEISEKSEIFDDQFSVERPDGSNFTLKIRSTKLEDSAMYFCASRATSGPYNEQFFGPGTRLTVL.

The chain carries TRBV5-1 and TRBJ2-1, with 7 nucleotides matching TRBD2. Trimming at V came to 4 bases and at J to 1 base, leaving 20 bases not matched to a gene. CDR1 SGHRS and CDR2 YFSETQ come from the germline V gene. The CDR3 totals 20 residues. The CDR3 DNA follows: TGCGCCAGCAGCACTACGTATGGGGGAGGGCCGATTATTTCCTACAATGAGCAGTTCTTC. Translated, it gives CASSTTYGGGPIISYNEQFF.

This clone occurred a few times. This sequence joins TRBV5-4 and TRBJ2-7, with D maybe TRBD2 (6 bases). CDR1 is SGHNT and CDR2 is YYREEE in the germline V gene (reference sequence). This CDR3 spans 16 amino acids. The V and J ends lost 4 bases and 5 bases respectively, with 22 bases between them. CDR3: CASSRVGVSAGNEQYF. CDR3 nucleotide sequence: TGTGCCAGCAGCCGAGTCGGAGTCTCGGCGGGGAACGAGCAGTACTTC.

The chain employs TRBV4-1 and TRBJ2-1; 7 nucleotides agree with TRBD2. The CDR3 contains 15 residues. From germline, CDR1 is MGHRA and CDR2 YSYEKL. The trim removed 0 bases at V and 5 bases at J, leaving 4 bases unmatched. The CDR3 is CASSQDWGGNNEQFF. DNA for the CDR3: TGCGCCAGCAGCCAAGATTGGGGGGGGAACAATGAGCAGTTCTTC.

There are a few counts of this clone. V and J are TRBV29-1 and TRBJ2-2; 11 positions match TRBD2. From germline, CDR1 is SQVTM and CDR2 ANQGSEA. Unmatched junction bases numbered 6, after V lost 5 bases and J lost 4 bases. This CDR3 comprises 15 residues. CDR3 sequence reads: CSVLLAGGPTGELFF. In DNA form, the CDR3 reads TGCAGCGTTCTGCTAGCGGGGGGCCCCACCGGGGAGCTGTTTTTT.